These 12 T cell receptor beta chains share one sample of origin, sequenced in a study of cytomegalovirus exposure and HLA in healthy donors. Amplification used 60 Vbeta primers and 13 Jbeta primers. Clones were sequenced by immunoSEQ multiplex PCR, and TCRdb holds only the in-frame ones, with some missing. The table records about 110,000 clones, about 70% of them present only once. The sequenced material came from PBMCs. The receptors here all came from a man aged 45-65 years in good health and CMV-seropositive.

This chain uses TRBV7-9 with TRBJ1-1; weak D call: TRBD1 (5 bases). The germline CDR1 and CDR2 sequences are SEHNR and FQNEAQ (reference sequence). V shed 4 bases and J shed 4 bases, with 13 bases lying between them. This CDR3 is built from 14 residues. The CDR3 DNA reads as TGTGCCAGCAGCTCCAGGGTCCAGGGCACTGAAGCTTTCTTT. As protein: CASSSRVQGTEAFF.

This sequence joins TRBV27 and TRBJ2-7; 8 bases are shared with TRBD2. The CDR3 has 18 amino acids. V gave up 1 base and J gave up 3 bases; unmatched junction bases: 14. Germline CDR1 is MNHEY and CDR2 is SMNVEV (reference sequence). The CDR3 protein is CASSLYPSAGGNFYEQYF. In DNA form, the CDR3 reads TGTGCCAGCAGTTTATACCCCTCGGCGGGGGGAAACTTCTACGAGCAGTACTTC.

The genes are TRBV5-1 and TRBJ1-4, with a tentative D call TRBD1 (6 bases). Looked up from germline, CDR1 is SGHRS and CDR2 is YFSETQ. The ends were cut back, 4 bases at V and 6 bases at J, with 13 bases in the middle. The CDR3 covers 14 residues. For the CDR3, the DNA is TGCGCCAGCAGCCAAGGGGGTTTGGATGAAAAACTGTTTTTT. It yields the protein CASSQGGLDEKLFF. The variable domain in full, with the rest retrieved from reference TRBV5-1 and TRBJ1-4, is KAGVTQTPRYLIKTRGQQVTLSCSPISGHRSVSWYQQTPGQGLQFLFEYFSETQRNKGNFPGRFSGRQFSNSRSEMNVSTLELGDSALYLCASSQGGLDEKLFFGSGTQLSVL.

This clone has more than one count but fewer than ten. J is TRBJ2-3 and V is TRBV27, with D perhaps matching TRBD2 (6 bases). There are 14 residues in the CDR3. Germline loops: CDR1 MNHEY, CDR2 SMNVEV (reference sequence). V was clipped by 6 bases and J by 6 bases, with 16 bases between them. DNA of the CDR3: TGTGCCAGCAGACGGGACTCGTCGGGGGATACGCAGTATTTT. Its protein is CASRRDSSGDTQYF.

The V gene is TRBV6-1, the J gene TRBJ2-2; D is unclear. Looked up from germline, CDR1 is MNHNS and CDR2 is SASEGT. This CDR3 has 14 residues. Trimming took off 8 bases at V and 0 bases at J, with 10 bases between the two ends. CDR3 bases: TGTGCCAGCCAGCGCAGCGCGAACACCGGGGAGCTGTTTTTT. As protein: CASQRSANTGELFF.

This chain joins TRBV5-4 and TRBJ1-1; D perhaps matches TRBD1 (6 bases). The CDR3 contains 14 residues. Germline CDR1 SGHNT, CDR2 YYREEE (reference sequence). V was shortened by 3 bases and J by 0 bases, with 9 bases between the two germline ends. CDR3 coding DNA: TGTGCCAGCAGCTCGCGACAGGTGAACACTGAAGCTTTCTTT. It is translated as CASSSRQVNTEAFF.

The chain carries TRBV7-2 and TRBJ1-1; 9 bases are a match to TRBD1. CDR1 and CDR2 from the germline V gene are SGHTA and FQGNSA. J lost 0 bases, V lost 5 bases, and 10 bases had no gene match. CDR3 size: 17 residues. CDR3 in DNA: TGTGCCAGCAGCCCCCCCTTCCGGACAGGGGTGAACACTGAAGCTTTCTTT. It encodes CASSPPFRTGVNTEAFF.

This clone has just a few counts. This chain uses TRBV2 with TRBJ1-2; no clear D. There are 13 residues in the CDR3. Between the trimmed V and J ends, which lost 3 bases and 4 bases, there was a span of 9 bases. Germline V gives CDR1 SNHLY, CDR2 FYNNEI. CDR3 in amino acids: CASSDRRGYGYTF. DNA for the CDR3: TGTGCCAGCAGTGACAGACGAGGCTATGGCTACACCTTC.

This clone was detected only a few times. The rearrangement joins TRBV28 to TRBJ2-7, with TRBD2 matching over 7 bases. The V gene's germline CDR1 is MDHEN and CDR2 SYDVKM. The CDR3 extends over 20 amino acids. Germline trimming cut 4 bases from V and 2 bases from J; bases unmatched to any gene: 23. CDR3 region: CASSSAPPRQASSGPYEQYF. The CDR3, as DNA: TGTGCCAGCAGTTCGGCCCCCCCCAGGCAGGCCTCTAGCGGCCCCTACGAGCAGTACTTC.

The chain combines TRBV14 with TRBJ2-6, with 9 bases that match TRBD1. CDR1 is SGHDN, CDR2 FVKESK, per germline. This CDR3 contains 20 residues. V shed 2 bases and J 7 bases; nucleotides not matched to a gene: 18. CDR3 in amino acids: CASSQREWGTGSLVANVLTF. CDR3 nucleotides: TGTGCCAGCAGCCAAAGGGAGTGGGGGACAGGGAGTCTCGTCGCCAACGTCCTGACTTTC.

This clone was detected only a few times. The chain carries TRBV6-1 and TRBJ1-6, with a weak D call TRBD1 (5 bases). CDR1 and CDR2 from the germline V gene are MNHNS and SASEGT. The CDR3 is made up of 15 amino acids. V was pared by 6 bases and J by 8 bases, with 17 bases between. CDR3 region: CASSTQGNYDSPLHF. The DNA of the CDR3 is TGTGCCAGCAGCACCCAGGGAAACTACGATTCACCCCTCCACTTT.

This clone was seen more than once but under ten times. The chain links TRBV11-2 to TRBJ2-5, with a weak D call TRBD1 (5 bases). V was cut by 6 bases and J by 4 bases, with 9 bases left in between. Germline CDR1 is SGHAT and CDR2 is FQNNGV. The CDR3 extends over 12 amino acids. This CDR3 is CASSSQGETQYF. CDR3 coding DNA: TGTGCCAGCAGTTCCCAGGGAGAGACCCAGTACTTC.